This entry concerns a single T cell receptor (beta chain). The sample comes from a study of blood T cell repertoires in COVID-19. The table came from immunoSEQ multiplex PCR; TCRdb's copy has only in-frame clones and leaves some out. The sample yields some 220,000 clones, 80% to 90% seen once. The ends lost 3 bases at V and 8 bases at J; junction bases unmatched: 12. The length of the CDR3 is 15 residues. CDR1 SGHRS and CDR2 YFSETQ come from the germline V gene. This sequence was found in a woman aged 18-30 years in a cohort exposed to, infected with or recovered from COVID-19 (not recorded which). The specimen was PBMCs or T cells enriched from blood (not recorded which). The rearrangement uses TRBV5-1 and TRBJ1-2, with 8 bases matching TRBD1. The CDR3 sequence: CASSYLTGANTGYTF. The DNA of the CDR3 is TGCGCCAGCAGCTATCTGACAGGGGCGAATACAGGCTACACCTTC.